This T cell receptor (beta chain) was found in a study of blood T cell repertoires in COVID-19. Background on the study: The United States, Italy and Spain provided the acute and convalescent COVID-19 samples. From T cells, B-cell-depleted T cells, or PBMCs came the material, which was cDNA or gDNA.

In the source study's methods: Amplification with reference gene primers provided the estimates of nucleated cell counts. The table came from immunoSEQ multiplex PCR; TCRdb's copy has only in-frame clones and leaves some out. V, J and clone size are taken as reported in that table, and D and trimming were inferred from the DNA itself. This repertoire shows 43,000 or so clones, approximately 90% found once; its top ten account for roughly 15%. This CDR3 has 16 amino acids. In germline, CDR1 is LNHDA, CDR2 SQIVND (reference sequence). The ends lost 3 bases at V and 5 bases at J; junction bases unmatched: 9.

The receptor was isolated from a man aged 55 to 70 with active COVID-19. The sample consisted of peripheral blood. The chain employs TRBV19 and TRBJ2-5, with 10 bases matching TRBD1. The CDR3 DNA is TGTGCCAGTAGTATCGGCCTGACAGGGGGCGTGGAGACCCAGTACTTC. Translation: CASSIGLTGGVETQYF. Combining the CDR3 with reference TRBV19 and TRBJ2-5 gives the whole variable domain DGGITQSPKYLFRKEGQNVTLSCEQNLNHDAMYWYRQDPGQGLRLIYYSQIVNDFQKGDIAEGYSVSREKKESFPLTVTSAQKNPTAFYLCASSIGLTGGVETQYFGPGTRLLVL.